This TCR beta chain comes out of a study of blood T cell repertoires in COVID-19 (dated by TCRdb to about 2020). For the wider study: Samples covering the acute and convalescent phases of COVID-19 were provided by collaborators in the United States, Italy and Spain. The material from the prospective study consisted of cDNA or gDNA derived from T cells, B-cell-depleted T cells, or PBMCs. Deeply sampled blood TCRbeta repertoires from subjects exposed to, actively infected with, or recovered from COVID-19 were included in the dataset. A freely available public database, intended as a resource for researchers studying the immune response to SARS-CoV-2, is where the repertoires were released. The samples were drawn from the first 160 participants of the ongoing ImmuneRACE study and from under 1,500 subjects provided by 6 global collaborators. Sample metadata almost always included a de-identified subject ID, COVID-19 status, age in years and sex. Where HLA class I and class II types were available, the types were taken from metadata supplied by the sample provider, not from assay-based typing. Beyond this particular receptor, the publication reports: The amount of clinical and demographic metadata varied by source and participant and was provided uncurated.

In the prospective study, participants were roughly 18 to 100 years old, resided in about two dozen geographic areas of the United States, and were enrolled through a virtual design. In the prospective study, cohorts were assigned on the basis of participant-reported clinical history obtained from a screening survey and a study questionnaire. Recovered participants in ImmuneRACE Cohort 3 were defined by two consecutive negative NP/OP PCR tests, clearance by a healthcare professional, or resolution of symptoms. Mobile phlebotomists in the prospective study collected whole blood, serum and a nasopharyngeal or oropharyngeal swab from every participant. Additional blood draws and questionnaires over an approximately 2-month period could optionally be provided by prospective study participants. Blood samples from the prospective study were shipped frozen or at room temperature prior to DNA extraction.

The CDR3, cysteine through phenylalanine, is 16 amino acids long. The only DNA kept is the CDR3, 48 bases in frame from the first base. Deletion took 0 bases off V and 1 base off J, with a span of 11 bases between the germline ends. CDR1 SGHRS and CDR2 YFSETQ are derived from the germline V gene. Points on this clone: No antigen is known for it. Base qualities were left out, and no much larger clone turns up one base away.

TCRbeta CDR3 regions were amplified from genomic DNA by means of the immunoSEQ Assay, a bias-controlled multiplex PCR. Per the original workflow: The number of nucleated cells in each sample was estimated by amplification of reference gene primers within the assay. To quantify the absolute abundance of each unique TCRbeta CDR3 rearrangement, sequence reads were collapsed and filtered. For each sample, productive Simpson clonality was calculated by taking the square root of Simpson's diversity index across productive rearrangements. TCRdb provides this immuneACCESS table in a form limited to in-frame rearrangements. Some clones are lacking; in checked studies, under half of them reflect an unresolved V gene, and why the rest are absent is not known. V, J and clone size are those of that table, while D and trimming were read from the DNA. The sample profile shows 130,000 or so clones; 75% to 90% of them were found once. The ten largest clones represent 15% to 20% of the sample.

The rearranged chain carries TRBV5-1 and TRBJ2-1; TRBD1 might be the D gene, on 5 matching bases. What was sequenced was PBMCs or T cells enriched from blood (not recorded which). The clonotype originates from a man between 25 and 39 years old who had recovered from COVID-19. The CDR3 in this case is CASSLVGRDSYNEQFF. Read as DNA, the sequence is TGCGCCAGCAGCTTGGTGGGCAGGGATTCCTACAATGAGCAGTTCTTC.